The 5 T cell receptor beta chains listed next were all sequenced from one sample in a study of T cells in localized non-small cell lung cancer. Sequenced by immunoSEQ multiplex PCR; TCRdb stores in-frame clones only, minus some. The table lists 5,000 to 6,500 clones, about nine tenths of them singletons. The sample was peripheral blood, taken before any cancer treatment. The source is a male donor at least 60 years old with stage I lung adenocarcinoma.

The chain couples TRBV6-1 to TRBJ1-1; D ambiguous. Germline CDR1 MNHNS, CDR2 SASEGT. This CDR3 spans 12 amino acids. Trimming pared 7 bases from V and 8 bases from J, leaving 14 bases between. CDR3 sequence: CASNLRSWEAFF. The DNA for the CDR3 is TGTGCCAGCAACCTTAGGTCCTGGGAAGCTTTCTTT.

V gene TRBV7-9 combines with J gene TRBJ2-2, with TRBD1 identical over 7 bases. This CDR3 region has 16 residues. Germline loops: CDR1 SEHNR, CDR2 FQNEAQ (reference sequence). J was trimmed by 3 bases and V by 8 bases; bases with no gene match: 12. The CDR3 coding sequence is TGTGCCAGCGAGGGGTCCGGGACAGCTTACACCGGGGAGCTGTTTTTT. Translation: CASEGSGTAYTGELFF.

The chain joins TRBV11-2 to TRBJ1-1; maybe TRBD1 (5 bases). Germline loops: CDR1 SGHAT, CDR2 FQNNGV. V shed 1 base and J shed 4 bases, with 7 bases lying between them. There are 13 residues in the CDR3. CDR3: CASSLAGGTEAFF. The CDR3 DNA reads as TGTGCCAGCAGCTTAGCCGGGGGCACTGAAGCTTTCTTT.

This clone was counted only a few times. The rearrangement links TRBV6-1 to TRBJ1-1; D perhaps matches TRBD1 (6 bases). Trimming removed 8 bases from V and 1 base from J, with 11 bases in between. In germline, CDR1 is MNHNS, CDR2 SASEGT. This CDR3 comprises 13 residues. The CDR3 nucleotides read TGTGCCAGCCGCTGGACAGAGAACACTGAAGCTTTCTTT. This gives the protein CASRWTENTEAFF.

The V gene is TRBV5-1, the J gene TRBJ2-1; TRBD2 aligns across 7 bases. Per the germline V gene, CDR1 is SGHRS and CDR2 is YFSETQ. The CDR3 is 14 amino acids. J gave up 8 bases and V 4 bases, and 9 bases lay outside the gene matches. The CDR3: CASSPGGTGDEQFF. The CDR3 DNA reads TGCGCCAGCAGCCCCGGGGGGACTGGGGATGAGCAGTTCTTC.